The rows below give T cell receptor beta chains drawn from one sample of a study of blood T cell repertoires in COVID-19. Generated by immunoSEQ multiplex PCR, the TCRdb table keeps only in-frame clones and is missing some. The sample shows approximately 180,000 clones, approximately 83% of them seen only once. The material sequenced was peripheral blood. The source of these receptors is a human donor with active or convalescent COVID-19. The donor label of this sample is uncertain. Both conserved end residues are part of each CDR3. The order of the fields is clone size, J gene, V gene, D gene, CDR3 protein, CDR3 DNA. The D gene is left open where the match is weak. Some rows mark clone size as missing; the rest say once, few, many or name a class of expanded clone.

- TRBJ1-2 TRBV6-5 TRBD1 CASSRGQGANYGYTF TGTGCCAGCAGTCGGGGACAGGGGGCTAACTATGGCTACACCTTC
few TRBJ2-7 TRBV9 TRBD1 CASSGQGEIYEQYF TGTGCCAGCAGCGGGCAGGGGGAAATCTACGAGCAGTACTTC
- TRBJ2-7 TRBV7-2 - CASSLSTGVEQYF TGTGCCAGCAGCTTAAGTACAGGAGTCGAGCAGTACTTC
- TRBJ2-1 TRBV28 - CASIMGGYNEQFF TGTGCCAGCATAATGGGCGGGTACAATGAGCAGTTCTTC
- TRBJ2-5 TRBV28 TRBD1 CASRVQGAKTQYF TGTGCCAGCAGGGTCCAGGGGGCAAAGACCCAGTACTTC
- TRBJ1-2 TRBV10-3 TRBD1 CAISGQTGTNYGYTF TGTGCCATCAGTGGACAGACAGGGACCAACTATGGCTACACCTTC
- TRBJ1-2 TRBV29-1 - CSVDGGPSYGYTF TGCAGCGTTGACGGGGGTCCGAGCTATGGCTACACCTTC
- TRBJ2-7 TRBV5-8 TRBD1 CASSLPGQGKHEQYF TGTGCCAGCAGCTTACCGGGACAGGGGAAACACGAGCAGTACTTC
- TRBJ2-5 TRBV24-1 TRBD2 CATSDGREVETQYF TGTGCCACCAGTGATGGGCGGGAGGTGGAGACCCAGTACTTC
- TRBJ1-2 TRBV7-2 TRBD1 CASSFTGGYGYTF TGTGCCAGCAGCTTTACAGGGGGCTATGGCTACACCTTC
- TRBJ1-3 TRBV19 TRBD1 CASSTTPTGGTGNTIYF TGTGCCAGTAGTACCACGCCGACAGGGGGCACTGGAAACACCATATATTTT
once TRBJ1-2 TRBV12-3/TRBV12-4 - CASSWGGHYGYTF TGTGCCAGCAGTTGGGGGGGGCACTATGGCTACACCTTC
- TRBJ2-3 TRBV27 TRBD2 CASSSLKTTSGSTDTQYF TGTGCCAGCAGCTCTCTTAAGACGACTAGCGGGAGCACAGATACGCAGTATTTT
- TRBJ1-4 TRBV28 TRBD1 CAVARQGGSNEKLFF TGTGCCGTGGCCCGACAGGGGGGTTCTAATGAAAAACTGTTTTTT
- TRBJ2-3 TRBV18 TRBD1 CASSSGQGKDTQYF TGTGCCAGCTCGTCGGGACAGGGGAAAGATACGCAGTATTTT
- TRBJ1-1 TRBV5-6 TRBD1 CASQDDRGANTEAFF TGTGCCAGCCAGGATGACAGGGGGGCGAACACTGAAGCTTTCTTT
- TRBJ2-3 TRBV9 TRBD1 CASRTGERGTDTQYF TGTGCCAGCAGGACAGGGGAGAGGGGCACAGATACGCAGTATTTT
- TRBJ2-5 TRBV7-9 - CASSLGVTGEETQYF TGTGCCAGCAGCTTAGGAGTGACAGGAGAAGAGACCCAGTACTTC
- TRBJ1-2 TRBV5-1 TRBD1 CASSFLPGQSFYGYTF TGCGCCAGCAGCTTCCTCCCGGGACAGAGCTTTTATGGCTACACCTTC
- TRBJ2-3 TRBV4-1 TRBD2 CASSQGAGAGTTDTQYF TGCGCCAGCAGCCAAGGTGCTGGAGCGGGAACCACAGATACGCAGTATTTT
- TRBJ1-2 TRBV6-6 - CASTTTVGEGYTF TGTGCCAGCACTACAACGGTGGGAGAGGGCTACACCTTC
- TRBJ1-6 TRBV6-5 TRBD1 CASSYTDRGNSPLHF TGTGCCAGCAGTTACACCGACAGGGGAAATTCACCCCTCCACTTT
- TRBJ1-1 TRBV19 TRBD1 CASSITRDRAFTTMNTEAFF TGTGCCAGTAGTATAACCCGGGACAGGGCCTTTACGACGATGAACACTGAAGCTTTCTTT
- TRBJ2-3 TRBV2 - CASSEDYTDTQYF TGTGCCAGCAGTGAGGACTACACAGATACGCAGTATTTT
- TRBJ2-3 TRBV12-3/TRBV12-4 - CASGGWTDTQYF TGTGCCAGTGGGGGGTGGACAGATACGCAGTATTTT
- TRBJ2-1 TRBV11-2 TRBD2 CASTQGVAGRDEQFF TGTGCCAGCACCCAAGGGGTAGCGGGAAGGGATGAGCAGTTCTTC
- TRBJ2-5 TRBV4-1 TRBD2 CASSPGTSGPETQYF TGCGCCAGCAGCCCGGGGACTAGCGGACCAGAGACCCAGTACTTC
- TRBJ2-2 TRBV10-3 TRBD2 CAISEAGGYDAGELFF TGTGCCATCAGTGAGGCGGGGGGGTATGATGCCGGGGAGCTGTTTTTT
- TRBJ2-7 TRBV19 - CASSRAAGYEQYF TGTGCCAGTAGTAGAGCGGCGGGATACGAGCAGTACTTC
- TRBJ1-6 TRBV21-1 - CASSNFLGQGGSPLHF TGTGCCAGCAGCAATTTTCTGGGACAGGGAGGGTCACCCCTCCACTTT
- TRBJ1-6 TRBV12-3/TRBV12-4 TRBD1 CASSTGTGFPLHF TGTGCCAGCAGTACCGGGACAGGGTTCCCCCTCCACTTT
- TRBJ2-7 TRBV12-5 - CASGLPPPYYEQYF TGTGCTAGTGGTTTGCCCCCCCCCTACTACGAGCAGTACTTC
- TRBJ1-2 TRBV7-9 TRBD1 CASSRDRIDGYTF TGTGCCAGCAGCCGGGACAGGATTGATGGCTACACCTTC
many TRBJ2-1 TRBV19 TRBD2 CASSMSAGVQFF TGTGCCAGTAGTATGTCAGCGGGAGTTCAGTTCTTC
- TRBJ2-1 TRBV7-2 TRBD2 CASSFTSGGGYEQFF TGTGCCAGCAGCTTTACTAGCGGGGGGGGATATGAGCAGTTCTTC
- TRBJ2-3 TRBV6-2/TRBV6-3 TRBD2 CASSYDVLAGGTTDTQYF TGTGCCAGCAGTTACGATGTCCTAGCGGGAGGGACAACAGATACGCAGTATTTT
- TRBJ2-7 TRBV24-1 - CATSGGSPSYEQYF TGTGCCACCAGTGGAGGCAGCCCTTCCTACGAGCAGTACTTC
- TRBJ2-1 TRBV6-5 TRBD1 CASSRPDRRSEFF TGTGCCAGCAGTAGGCCGGACAGGAGGAGTGAGTTCTTC
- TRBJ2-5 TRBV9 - CASSVASITGETQYF TGTGCCAGCAGCGTAGCTTCCATAACTGGAGAGACCCAGTACTTC
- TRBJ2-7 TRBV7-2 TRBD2 CASSSSGTSGDEQYF TGTGCCAGCAGCTCATCCGGGACTAGCGGGGACGAGCAGTACTTC
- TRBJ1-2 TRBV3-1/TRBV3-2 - CASSQTWDSPSGYTF TGTGCCAGCAGCCAAACTTGGGACTCCCCTTCTGGCTACACCTTC
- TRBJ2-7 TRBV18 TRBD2 CASSPPMGAGGEQYF TGTGCCAGCTCACCACCGATGGGGGCGGGAGGCGAGCAGTACTTC
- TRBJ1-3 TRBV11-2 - CASEGVNTIYF TGTGCCAGCGAGGGAGTTAACACCATATATTTT
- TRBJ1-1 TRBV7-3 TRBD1 CASSPYPTGGPMNTEAFF TGTGCCAGCAGCCCCTACCCGACAGGGGGCCCGATGAACACTGAAGCTTTCTTT
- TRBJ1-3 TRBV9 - CASSVVSTGGNTIYF TGTGCCAGCAGCGTAGTCTCGACAGGTGGAAACACCATATATTTT
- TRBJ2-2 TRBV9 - CASSALSAGYGELFF TGTGCCAGCAGCGCCCTAAGTGCAGGGTACGGGGAGCTGTTTTTT